This record covers a single T cell receptor (beta chain). Its specific antigen is unknown. The input lacks base qualities; no much larger clone sits a single base away. PBMCs were isolated by Ficoll-Paque density gradient centrifugation. The CDR3, from cysteine to phenylalanine, totals 13 residues. Of all the DNA, just the CDR3 is kept, 39 bases in frame from base 1. The germline V gene (reference sequence) gives CDR1 as SEHNR and CDR2 as FQNEAQ. The junction shows trimming of 3 bases on V and 5 bases on J, plus 11 bases between the germline ends. The listed sequencing device is Illumina NovaSeq 6000. cDNA libraries for TCRalpha and TCRbeta were prepared by 5'RACE using constant-segment primers, with sample barcodes and unique molecular identifiers added. Trizol reagent was used to extract RNA from every sample. Libraries were amplified in two PCR steps, with a second sample barcode and Illumina TruSeq adapters added in the second step. Libraries were sequenced on an Illumina NovaSeq with 2 x 150 bp paired-end reads. In the authors' own workflow: The reads were demultiplexed and collapsed into UMI-guided consensus sequences using migec v1.2.7. Using mixcr v2.1.11, UMI consensuses were aligned to TRA and TRB V and J templates and then assembled into clonotypes. A clonotype was counted as expanded or contracted only when both edgeR and NoisET called the clonotype significant, with the noise models trained on biological replicates. For edgeR calls, the cutoffs were a false discovery rate-adjusted p below 0.01 and a log2 fold-change threshold of 1. PCA with hierarchical clustering of max-normalized trajectories of the 1000 most abundant clonotypes was used as exploratory dynamics analysis. Each responding clone was given a CD4 or CD8 phenotype based on the CD4+ and CD8+ repertoires, which had been sequenced separately. TCRdb cleaned the public reads at Q25 with fastp, built clones with MiXCR and kept in-frame beta chains. All rows with the same CDR3 protein become a single entry with the most common DNA and genes. The V and J calls, along with clone size, are taken from TCRdb and not from the paper's own processing. For this sample there are a few hundred thousand distinct CDR3 sequences; approximately 20% appear just once. The ten most abundant clones make up around 21% of the sample.

The sample originates from a study of T-cell memory formation after mild COVID-19 (dated by TCRdb to 2020 to 2022). At the level of the whole study: TCR sequence clusters from the two donors were found to be largely donor specific. Two young, previously healthy adult volunteers made up the cohort, one male and one female. In a couple of donors, T-cell clones that expanded and contracted after mild COVID-19 were followed by sequencing TCRalpha and TCRbeta repertoires longitudinally. The paper as a whole reports these results and caveats: The detection of some responding clones in pre-infection memory suggests that pre-existing cross-reactive memory T cells joined the SARS-CoV-2 response. SARS-CoV-2 specificity was not confirmed for the second-wave clones peaking on day 37. The study included only a couple of mild cases, and larger cohorts that include severe cases with pre-infection samples were judged to be necessary. Contracting CD4+ clones were located mainly in the CM and EM memory subsets, whereas CD8+ clones were found to be enriched in EMRA. From day 15 to 85, contracting clones showed balanced CD4/CD8 phenotypes, whereas a second wave of clones that expanded from day 15 to 37 leaned towards CD4+.

The chain was built from TRBV7-9 and TRBJ2-7; the D segment may tentatively be TRBD1 or TRBD2, each giving 5 matched bases. Sample: PBMCs or a T cell subset sorted from them (not recorded which). This receptor was identified in a man between 18 and 29 years old who had mild COVID-19 (a few samples of this study predate the infection). The sample titles of this study are shuffled in the database, so cell type and time point are left out; the donor was told from shared clones. The bases are TGTGCCAGCAGCTTGAGGGACGGAGACGAGCAGTACTTC. Its protein reads: CASSLRDGDEQYF.